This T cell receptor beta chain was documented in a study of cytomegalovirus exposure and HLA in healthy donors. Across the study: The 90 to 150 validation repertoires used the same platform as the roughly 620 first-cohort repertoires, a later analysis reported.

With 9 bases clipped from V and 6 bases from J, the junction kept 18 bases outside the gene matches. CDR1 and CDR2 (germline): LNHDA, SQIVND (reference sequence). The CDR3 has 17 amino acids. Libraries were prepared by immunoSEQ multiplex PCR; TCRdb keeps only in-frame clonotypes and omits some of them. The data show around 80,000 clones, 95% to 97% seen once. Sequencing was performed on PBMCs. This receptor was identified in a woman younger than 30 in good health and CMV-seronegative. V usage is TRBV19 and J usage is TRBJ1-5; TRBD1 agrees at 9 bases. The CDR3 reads CASHRAGGTGPIQPQHF. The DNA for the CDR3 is TGTGCCAGCCACAGGGCCGGGGGGACAGGGCCGATTCAGCCCCAGCATTTT.